The clone carrying this T cell receptor (beta chain) was counted between two and nine times. The antigen is not known. The junction departs from germline at one end; a sequencing error may be responsible. Healthy Caucasian individuals from Russia aged about 6 to 90 were enrolled as donors. The study isolated at least 6 million PBMCs from each sample. A second PCR, run for about 6 to 11 cycles, used a sample-barcoded 5' primer plus a J-beta primer mix. Via MiXCR, TCRdb re-called the 5' RACE reads, giving one row per CDR3 protein. This sample has some 880,000 distinct CDR3 sequences, with around 34% found just once. The data derive from a study of blood T cells in healthy people across ages. Study-wide results and caveats: Observed TCR beta diversity per million T cells went down as age went up. This fall followed a roughly linear course with age. Donors of long life had a larger count of naive CD4+ cells and greater diversity than aged donors.

The CDR3 is 12 amino acids. Germline V gives CDR1 DFQATT, CDR2 SNEGSKA (reference sequence). V usage is TRBV20-1 and J usage is TRBJ2-4; no clear D gene. Input material: blood. This receptor was obtained from a man aged 18 to 29 in good health. The CDR3: CSARHIGNIQYF. The CDR3 region has the DNA TGTAGTGCTAGACATATCGGGAACATTCAGTACTTC.